The subject of this entry is one T cell receptor (beta chain). Its target is unknown. Vbeta (60) and Jbeta (13) primers were used in the PCR. Assay: immunoSEQ multiplex PCR; the TCRdb copy retains only in-frame clones and omits some. The sample consists of under 200,000 clones, over 70% of them appearing once. The source of the sample is a study of cytomegalovirus exposure and HLA in healthy donors. Deletions cut 5 bases from V and 3 bases from J, with 10 bases between. This CDR3 is built from 13 residues. Germline V gene lookup returns CDR1 MNHEY and CDR2 SMNVEV (reference sequence). Study-wide results and limits: Later analysis associated a missense DCLRE1C variant with TCR beta V- and J-gene trimming.

This sequence joins TRBV27 and TRBJ1-1; D remains unclear. The sequenced material came from PBMCs. This TCR was sampled from a man between 50 and 59 years old in good health and CMV-seropositive. The CDR3: CASSIGRHTEAFF. The CDR3 region has the DNA TGTGCCAGCAGTATAGGGAGGCACACTGAAGCTTTCTTT.